A selection of T cell receptor beta chains follows, all from one sample in a study of T cell repertoires in cytomegalovirus infection. No antigen has been assigned to these receptors. TCRdb fed the reads into MiXCR, producing one record per CDR3 protein. The sample contains 200,000 to 250,000 distinct CDR3 sequences, 30% to 45% of which appear only once. The starting material was CD8+ T cells from cultured PBMCs, obtained from culture after CMV antigen stimulation. The receptor set was obtained from a human donor in good health (CMV status not recorded). Some clones in this sample may be carry-over from other donors' samples. The CDR3 runs from the conserved cysteine through the conserved F or W. A D gene is named only where the DNA matches it firmly. Size is omitted from some rows. Given values are once, few, many or a class for expanded clones.

TRBV12-3/TRBV12-4	TRBJ2-4	few	16	TRBD2	TGTGCCAGCACCACCCGCGGGGGGCTAGCCAAAAACATTCAGTACTTC	CASTTRGGLAKNIQYF
TRBV10-3	TRBJ1-1	NA	14	NA	TGTGCCACAGCGGAGGGCAGGGGTGGCACTGAAGCTTTCTTT	CATAEGRGGTEAFF
TRBV29-1	TRBJ1-5	NA	13	NA	TGCAGCGTTTTAGATTCCAGCAATCAGCCCCAGCATTTT	CSVLDSSNQPQHF
TRBV20-1	TRBJ2-3	NA	15	TRBD2	TGCAGTGCTAGGCCCCGACTAGCGGGAAAAGATACGCAGTATTTT	CSARPRLAGKDTQYF
TRBV7-2	TRBJ2-7	many	16	NA	TGTGCCAGCAGCCATCAGGGGGAGGGGTTCTCCTACGAGCAGTACTTC	CASSHQGEGFSYEQYF
TRBV20-1	TRBJ2-7	NA	15	TRBD2	TGCAGTGCTAGAGATAGGGGTAGCGGGAGGAACGAGCAGTACTTC	CSARDRGSGRNEQYF
TRBV28	TRBJ2-5	NA	14	NA	TGTGCCAGCAGTTTATCAGTGTACCAAGAGACCCAGTACTTC	CASSLSVYQETQYF
TRBV9	TRBJ2-1	NA	12	NA	TGTGCCAGCAGCGTAGATTACAATGAGCAGTTCTTC	CASSVDYNEQFF
TRBV6-5	TRBJ1-1	NA	15	NA	TGTGCCAGCAGTTACTCCCCCAGGGCGATGACTGAAGCTTTCTTT	CASSYSPRAMTEAFF
TRBV29-1	TRBJ2-1	few	17	TRBD2	TGCAGCGTTGAAGGTAGCGGGAGGGCCAAGGTTTACAATGAGCAGTTCTTC	CSVEGSGRAKVYNEQFF
TRBV19	TRBJ2-7	few	13	NA	TGTGCCAGTAGTGTTGACAGCTCCTACGAGCAGTACTTC	CASSVDSSYEQYF
TRBV12-3/TRBV12-4	TRBJ1-1	few	14	NA	TGTGCCAGCAGTTGGGAGGGAGCGAACACTGAAGCTTTCTTT	CASSWEGANTEAFF
TRBV7-2	TRBJ1-3	many	15	NA	TGTGCCAGCAGCCCTCCAGAGGGGCCTGGAAACACCATATATTTT	CASSPPEGPGNTIYF
TRBV2	TRBJ1-2	NA	8	NA	TGTGACCCTGATGGCTACACCTTC	CDPDGYTF
TRBV11-2	TRBJ1-1	NA	16	TRBD1	TGTGCCAGCAGCTTTTGGGACAGGGTCCGGGCTTTTGAAGCTTTCTTT	CASSFWDRVRAFEAFF